This is a list of T cell receptor beta chains from one sample in a study of blood T cell repertoires in COVID-19. Produced via immunoSEQ multiplex PCR; TCRdb's table is partial and in-frame only. The data contain around 430,000 clones, around nine tenths of them seen just once; the ten biggest clones take up around 10%. Sequences were obtained from PBMCs or T cells enriched from blood (not recorded which). These receptors were collected from a woman between 45 and 60 years old who had recovered from COVID-19. The CDR3 runs from the conserved cysteine through the conserved F or W. The order of the fields is J gene, V gene, clone size, CDR3 protein. Clone size is stated in some rows and not others, as once, few, many or a class when expanded.

>TRBJ1-3|TRBV30|.
CAWSPRRGGFGNTIYF
>TRBJ1-6|TRBV3-1/TRBV3-2|.
CASRAASFRVGSPLHF
>TRBJ2-7|TRBV15|.
CATSSDRSSYEQYF
>TRBJ1-5|TRBV5-8|.
CASSLGTGGFQPQHF
>TRBJ1-1|TRBV7-2|.
CASSLVQGALTEAFF
>TRBJ2-3|TRBV6-5|.
CASRGDRRGDTQYF
>TRBJ1-2|TRBV7-2|.
CASSFSTFGIGYTF
>TRBJ1-1|TRBV4-3|.
CASSQGQEVDTEAFF
>TRBJ2-3|TRBV4-2|.
CASSQDKAGGPEPQYF
>TRBJ2-7|TRBV19|.
CATSGQGNSYEQYF
>TRBJ1-5|TRBV12-3/TRBV12-4|.
CASSYLNQPQHF
>TRBJ2-7|TRBV5-3|few
CARSLIGQGGYEQYF
>TRBJ1-2|TRBV6-5|.
CASSSLGQIGYTF
>TRBJ2-7|TRBV6-2/TRBV6-3|once
CASSYIAFTYEQYF
>TRBJ1-4|TRBV7-9|.
CASSPPNEKLFF
>TRBJ1-5|TRBV18|.
CASSPQGGEWNQPQHF
>TRBJ1-5|TRBV7-2|.
CASSFDLSNQPQHF
>TRBJ1-5|TRBV19|.
CASSFGTGGSRGNQPQHF
>TRBJ1-5|TRBV2|.
CASSFRGGGPQHF
>TRBJ2-1|TRBV6-5|.
CASSNRGGTYNEQFF
>TRBJ2-2|TRBV2|.
CASSELRGTGELFF
>TRBJ1-1|TRBV11-3|.
CASSLDGQANTEAFF
>TRBJ1-4|TRBV27|.
CASSLGGDEKLFF
>TRBJ2-7|TRBV3-1/TRBV3-2|.
CASSQVQGAEYF
>TRBJ1-1|TRBV3-1/TRBV3-2|once
CASSQGQGPTEAFF
>TRBJ1-2|TRBV19|.
CASSIVGSTTYGYTF
>TRBJ1-5|TRBV6-2/TRBV6-3|.
CASSYRRENYSNQPQHF
>TRBJ1-2|TRBV30|.
CAWSVGRGHYGYTF
>TRBJ2-7|TRBV6-2/TRBV6-3|.
CASSYSILGGGYSYEQYF
>TRBJ2-1|TRBV12-3/TRBV12-4|once
CASSPRLYNEQFF
>TRBJ2-2|TRBV3-1/TRBV3-2|.
CASSQERTGGLTGELFF
>TRBJ2-1|TRBV6-1|.
CASSDQGWEQFF
>TRBJ2-7|TRBV7-2|.
CASSLSSATRKQYF
>TRBJ1-5|TRBV4-1|.
CASSPYGGDQPQHF
>TRBJ2-6|TRBV5-6|.
CASSPIPGQGSGANVLTF
>TRBJ2-1|TRBV12-3/TRBV12-4|.
CASSFIDEQFF
>TRBJ2-7|TRBV3-1/TRBV3-2|.
CASSRTEYEQYF
>TRBJ1-1|TRBV13|.
CASSQQWNTEAFF
>TRBJ1-4|TRBV3-1/TRBV3-2|.
CASSQGQGANEKLFF
>TRBJ1-1|TRBV20-1|.
CSARSDSEAFF
>TRBJ2-7|TRBV5-6|once
CASRPRSGSEQYF
>TRBJ1-5|TRBV28|.
CASSSGAGDGSPQHF
>TRBJ2-3|TRBV15|.
CATSGGTSRNTQYF
>TRBJ2-2|TRBV19|.
CASEQGAKTGELFF
>TRBJ1-2|TRBV7-2|few
CASSLSSGRAFYGYTF
>TRBJ2-3|TRBV7-9|few
CVSSFQDTQYF
>TRBJ2-3|TRBV4-1|.
CASSHLRGTGGDTQYF
>TRBJ1-5|TRBV28|few
CASSFVQGLNQPQHF
>TRBJ2-1|TRBV9|.
CASSRVSRNEQFF
>TRBJ2-1|TRBV30|.
CAWSTGGGLWEQFF